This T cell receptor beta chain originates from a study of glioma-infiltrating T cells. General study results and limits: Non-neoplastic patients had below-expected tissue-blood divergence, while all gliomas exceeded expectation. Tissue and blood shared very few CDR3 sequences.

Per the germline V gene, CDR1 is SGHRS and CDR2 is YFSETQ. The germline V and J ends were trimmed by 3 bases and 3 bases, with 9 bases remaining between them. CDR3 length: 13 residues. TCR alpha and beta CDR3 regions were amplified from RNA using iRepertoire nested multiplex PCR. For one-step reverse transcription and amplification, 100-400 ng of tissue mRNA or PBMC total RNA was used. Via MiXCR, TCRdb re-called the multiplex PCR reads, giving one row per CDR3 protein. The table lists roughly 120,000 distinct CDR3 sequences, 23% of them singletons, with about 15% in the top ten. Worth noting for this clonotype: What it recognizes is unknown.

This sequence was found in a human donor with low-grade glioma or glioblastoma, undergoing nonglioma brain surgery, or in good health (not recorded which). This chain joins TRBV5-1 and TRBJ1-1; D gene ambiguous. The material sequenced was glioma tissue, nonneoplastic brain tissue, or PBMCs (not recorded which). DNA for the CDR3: TGCGCCAGCAGCTCCCTCAGCGACACTGAAGCTTTCTTT. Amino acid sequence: CASSSLSDTEAFF. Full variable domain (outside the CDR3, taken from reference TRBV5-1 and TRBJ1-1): KAGVTQTPRYLIKTRGQQVTLSCSPISGHRSVSWYQQTPGQGLQFLFEYFSETQRNKGNFPGRFSGRQFSNSRSEMNVSTLELGDSALYLCASSSLSDTEAFFGQGTRLTVV.